Shown below are 22 T cell receptor beta chains from a single sample sequenced in a study of a mutant IDH1 vaccine in newly diagnosed glioma. Time point specified: baseline, week 1 (first vaccination visit). Treatment specified: pre-vaccination baseline after standard-of-care therapy. This table comes from immunoSEQ multiplex PCR, and its TCRdb copy is limited to in-frame clones, with some not included. The repertoire has under 65,000 clones, 60% to 85% of them found once; the top ten carry 1.8%. Sequences were derived from PBMCs, sampled from a glioma patient treated with radiotherapy, temozolomide or both. These receptors were collected from a woman in her thirties or forties with glioma.

The chain combines TRBV4-1 with TRBJ2-7; a weak D match, TRBD2 (7 bases). CDR3 length: 16 residues. The germline V and J ends were trimmed by 1 base and 3 bases, with 16 bases remaining between them. CDR1 and CDR2 from the germline V gene are MGHRA and YSYEKL. In DNA, the CDR3 is TGCGCCAGCAGCCAAGGGGGGCTGGGGGGGGACTACGAGCAGTACTTC. This encodes CASSQGGLGGDYEQYF.

By share, this clone counts as medium-sized. J is TRBJ1-2 and V is TRBV5-1, with D tentatively TRBD1 (6 bases). Germline CDR1 and CDR2: SGHRS and YFSETQ. Trimming stripped 4 bases from V and 7 bases from J, with 20 bases between. There are 15 residues in the CDR3. CDR3 sequence reads: CASSTDDRTLAGYTF. The CDR3 DNA reads as TGCGCCAGCAGCACCGACGACAGGACCCTGGCTGGCTACACCTTC.

The CDR3 sequence: CASSQTSGGTGELFF. CDR3 coding DNA: TGTGCCAGCAGTCAGACTAGCGGGGGAACCGGGGAGCTGTTTTTT. V gene TRBV2 combines with J gene TRBJ2-2, with 12 bases that match TRBD2. Unmatched junction bases numbered 3, after V lost 5 bases and J lost 5 bases. The CDR3 is 15 residues long. Germline V gene data show CDR1 as SNHLY and CDR2 as FYNNEI. The whole variable domain, filled in from reference TRBV2 and TRBJ2-2, reads EPEVTQTPSHQVTQMGQEVILRCVPISNHLYFYWYRQILGQKVEFLVSFYNNEISEKSEIFDDQFSVERPDGSNFTLKIRSTKLEDSAMYFCASSQTSGGTGELFFGEGSRLTVL.

This clone appeared a few times. Here the CDR3 reads CASSQGDRDEKLFF. The DNA of the CDR3 is TGCGCCAGCAGCCAAGGCGACAGGGATGAAAAACTGTTTTTT. The chain recombines TRBV4-1 with TRBJ1-4; 7 bases agree with TRBD1. Germline V gene sequence: CDR1 MGHRA, CDR2 YSYEKL. This CDR3 region has 14 residues. Trimming cost V 1 base and J 6 bases; bases outside gene matches: 2.

The chain joins TRBV7-2 to TRBJ2-2, with D possibly TRBD1 on 6 matching bases. The CDR3 contains 15 residues. The V gene's germline CDR1 is SGHTA and CDR2 FQGNSA. The ends were cut back, 3 bases at V and 3 bases at J, with 11 bases in the middle. In nucleotides, the CDR3 is TGTGCCAGCAGCTTCGACAGGATAGACACCGGGGAGCTGTTTTTT. Encoded protein: CASSFDRIDTGELFF.

The chain recombines TRBV9 with TRBJ2-2; 7 bases are a match to TRBD2. Germline V gives CDR1 SGDLS, CDR2 YYNGEE. Trimming removed 4 bases from V and 8 bases from J; junction bases left unmatched: 8. The CDR3 length is 14 residues. The CDR3 region is CASSPSGAGGELFF. CDR3 bases: TGTGCCAGCAGCCCCAGCGGGGCCGGGGGGGAGCTGTTTTTT.

This chain links TRBV5-1 with TRBJ2-7; 10 bases line up with TRBD2. The CDR3 contains 16 residues. The junction had 14 bases not matched to a gene; V was cut back by 0 bases and J by 11 bases. The germline CDR1 and CDR2 sequences are SGHRS and YFSETQ. This CDR3 is CASSLAGGPSGSAEYF. The CDR3 DNA follows: TGCGCCAGCAGCTTGGCCGGGGGGCCTAGCGGGAGCGCGGAGTACTTC.

The chain links TRBV6-5 to TRBJ2-3; no clear D gene. Germline V CDR1 and CDR2: MNHEY, SVGAGI. V dropped 4 bases and J dropped 0 bases, with 5 bases sitting between them. The CDR3 has 13 residues. The CDR3 region is CASSSGSTDTQYF. The CDR3 DNA is TGTGCCAGCAGTTCGGGCAGCACAGATACGCAGTATTTT.

The genes are TRBV11-1 and TRBJ2-7; no firm D call. V gave up 2 bases and J gave up 1 base, with 9 bases separating them. Germline V gene data show CDR1 as SGHAT and CDR2 as FQDESV (reference sequence). The length of the CDR3 is 14 residues. CDR3 sequence: CASSLNSKSYEQYF. CDR3 coding DNA: TGTGCCAGCAGCTTAAACAGTAAGTCCTACGAGCAGTACTTC. Supplemented by reference TRBV11-1 and TRBJ2-7, the full variable domain reads EAEVAQSPRYKITEKSQAVAFWCDPISGHATLYWYRQILGQGPELLVQFQDESVVDDSQLPKDRFSAERLKGVDSTLKIQPAELGDSAMYLCASSLNSKSYEQYFGPGTRLTVT.

The V gene is TRBV9, the J gene TRBJ2-7; D call uncertain. The CDR3 consists of 16 residues. Germline V gene lookup returns CDR1 SGDLS and CDR2 YYNGEE. V was clipped by 3 bases and J by 0 bases, with 16 bases between them. CDR3 protein: CASSGGTGSNSYEQYF. The DNA for the CDR3 is TGTGCCAGCAGCGGAGGAACCGGGTCTAACTCCTACGAGCAGTACTTC.

The table lists this clone with a count of one. The chain joins TRBV7-8 to TRBJ1-2; a weak D match, TRBD1 (6 bases). The V gene lost 7 bases and the J gene lost 8 bases, with 20 bases spanning the gap. Germline V lookup: CDR1 SGHVS, CDR2 FQNEAQ. This CDR3 region has 14 residues. CDR3 in DNA: TGTGCCAGCACCACCAGGGGCCCCCTTGGCGGCTACACCTTC. Translation gives CASTTRGPLGGYTF. The full variable domain, rest sourced from reference TRBV7-8 and TRBJ1-2, is GAGVSQSPRYKVAKRGQDVALRCDPISGHVSLFWYQQALGQGPEFLTYFQNEAQLDKSGLPSDRFFAERPEGSVSTLKIQRTQQEDSAVYLCASTTRGPLGGYTFGSGTRLTVV.

The V and J genes are TRBV5-4 and TRBJ1-5; the D is unclear. This CDR3 is built from 15 residues. The V gene's germline CDR1 is SGHNT and CDR2 YYREEE (reference sequence). Trimming cost V 2 bases and J 1 base, with 10 bases left between them. This CDR3 reads CASSLGQQSNQPQHF. In nucleotides, the CDR3 is TGTGCCAGCAGCTTAGGGCAGCAAAGCAATCAGCCCCAGCATTTT. Together with reference TRBV5-4 and TRBJ1-5, the CDR3 gives the full variable domain: ETGVTQSPTHLIKTRGQQVTLRCSSQSGHNTVSWYQQALGQGPQFIFQYYREEENGRGNFPPRFSGLQFPNYSSELNVNALELDDSALYLCASSLGQQSNQPQHFGDGTRLSIL.

The chain is built from TRBV7-9 and TRBJ2-6; a possible D gene is TRBD1 (5 bases). Looked up from germline, CDR1 is SEHNR and CDR2 is FQNEAQ (reference sequence). Trimming removed 5 bases from V and 2 bases from J, with 7 bases in between. The CDR3 length is 14 residues. This CDR3 is CASSPGTGANVLTF. CDR3 sequence (DNA): TGTGCCAGCAGCCCAGGGACTGGGGCCAACGTCCTGACTTTC.

The rearrangement joins TRBV6-1 to TRBJ1-2; tentatively, D is TRBD1 (6 bases). V was cut by 7 bases and J by 4 bases, with 16 bases left in between. Looked up from germline, CDR1 is MNHNS and CDR2 is SASEGT. The CDR3 has 14 amino acids. The CDR3 DNA reads TGTGCCAGCATCGCTAGGACAGACCTCTATGGCTACACCTTC. Translating gives CASIARTDLYGYTF.

The chain carries TRBV7-9 and TRBJ2-6; no definite D call. The CDR3 is 15 residues long. CDR1 SEHNR and CDR2 FQNEAQ come from the germline V gene (reference sequence). The V end was cut by 4 bases, the J end by 2 bases, with 9 bases between. CDR3 amino acids: CASSSYIAGANVLTF. The CDR3 nucleotides read TGTGCCAGCAGCTCTTACATAGCTGGGGCCAACGTCCTGACTTTC.

This clone came up once. The chain carries TRBV12-5 and TRBJ1-1; 7 bases line up with TRBD1. J gave up 7 bases and V 2 bases, and 13 bases lay outside the gene matches. The CDR3 extends over 16 amino acids. CDR1 is LGHNT and CDR2 is FRNRAP in the germline V gene. The CDR3: CASGLSPLDRVNEAFF. In DNA form, the CDR3 reads TGTGCTAGTGGTTTGTCCCCCCTTGACAGGGTTAATGAAGCTTTCTTT.

This chain connects TRBV10-1 to TRBJ2-3, with 7 bases matching TRBD1. Germline V gene sequence: CDR1 WNHNN, CDR2 SYGVQD (reference sequence). V lost 8 bases and J lost 7; bases outside the gene matches: 6. The CDR3 has 12 amino acids. CDR3 in amino acids: CASGRDRYTQYF. The CDR3 bases are TGCGCCAGCGGACGGGACAGATATACGCAGTATTTT.

The chain links TRBV27 to TRBJ1-2, with D unclear. The CDR3 consists of 15 residues. The V gene lost 0 bases and the J gene lost 4 bases, with 12 bases spanning the gap. Germline V gene lookup returns CDR1 MNHEY and CDR2 SMNVEV (reference sequence). This CDR3 reads CASSLSPGAGYGYTF. The CDR3 DNA sequence: TGTGCCAGCAGTTTATCGCCGGGCGCGGGCTATGGCTACACCTTC.

The rearrangement joins TRBV5-1 to TRBJ1-2; 7 bases match TRBD1. The CDR3 totals 15 residues. Germline CDR1 is SGHRS and CDR2 is YFSETQ. V gave up 4 bases and J gave up 0 bases; unmatched junction bases: 6. CDR3 amino acids: CASSGTGVSNYGYTF. The DNA for the CDR3 is TGCGCCAGCAGCGGAACAGGGGTTTCTAACTATGGCTACACCTTC.

CDR3 in DNA: TGTGCCAGCAGCTTGGGGCAGTTACTTGAAAAACTGTTTTTT. Encoded protein: CASSLGQLLEKLFF. The chain has TRBV5-5 and TRBJ1-4, with unresolved D. The germline V and J ends were trimmed by 0 bases and 7 bases, with 10 bases remaining between them. The CDR3 sequence is 14 residues long. CDR1 SGHKS and CDR2 YYEKEE come from the germline V gene (reference sequence).

In nucleotides, the CDR3 is TGTGCCAGTAGTCCTACTTGGGACGCCACTGAAGCTTTCTTT. Translating it yields CASSPTWDATEAFF. The chain combines TRBV19 with TRBJ1-1; D may be TRBD1 (5 bases). V was clipped by 5 bases and J by 4 bases, with 14 bases between them. The CDR3 totals 14 residues. The germline gives CDR1 LNHDA, CDR2 SQIVND (reference sequence).

This rearrangement joins TRBV19 to TRBJ1-2; D not certain. The germline V and J ends were trimmed by 4 bases and 3 bases, with 18 bases remaining between them. The CDR3 extends over 16 amino acids. From germline, CDR1 is LNHDA and CDR2 SQIVND (reference sequence). The CDR3 sequence: CASSSGKVPWDYGYTF. For the CDR3, the DNA is TGTGCCAGTAGTAGTGGGAAGGTTCCTTGGGACTATGGCTACACCTTC.